This T cell receptor (beta chain) is drawn from a study of sequential checkpoint blockade in melanoma. Overall study context: Each arm's sequence ended with maintenance nivolumab.

Study-wide points: Response in arm A was associated with pretreatment TIL clonality.

Treatment specified: randomized to nivolumab then ipilimumab (arm A) or the reverse (arm B). Patients had received no earlier DNA-damaging chemotherapy. CDR1 is LGHNT and CDR2 is FRNRAP in the germline V gene. Deletions cut 5 bases from V and 9 bases from J, with 14 bases between. This CDR3 is built from 13 residues. TCRdb's copy holds only in-frame clones and misses some; the assay was immunoSEQ multiplex PCR. The sample has around 2,900 clones; roughly 21% are singletons. On this clone itself: Its cognate antigen is unknown.

The source is a human donor with melanoma. This chain uses TRBV12-5 with TRBJ1-5; possibly TRBD1 for D (5 bases). Sequenced here: tumor tissue (inferred from file names), sampled from a patient given nivolumab and ipilimumab in sequence. As DNA, the CDR3 is TGTGCTAGTGGTCCTGGGGGTCGGCGGCCCCAGCATTTT. Its translation: CASGPGGRRPQHF.